Shown below are 13 T cell receptor beta chains from a single sample sequenced in a study of T-cell memory formation after mild COVID-19. TCRdb re-called the 5' RACE reads with MiXCR, one entry per CDR3 protein. Among hundreds of thousands of distinct CDR3 sequences listed, around a sixth were seen once. What was sequenced was PBMCs or a T cell subset sorted from them (not recorded which). Receptors originate from an adult woman who had mild COVID-19 (a few samples of this study predate the infection). Cell type and time point are not known.

This clonotype was observed a few times. The rearrangement joins TRBV7-2 to TRBJ2-3; possible D gene TRBD1, 6 bases. CDR3 size: 13 residues. V dropped 2 bases and J dropped 5 bases, with 8 bases sitting between them. CDR1 SGHTA and CDR2 FQGNSA come from the germline V gene. The CDR3 is CASSLQGGDTQYF. In nucleotides, the CDR3 is TGTGCCAGCAGCTTACAAGGGGGAGATACGCAGTATTTT. The full variable domain, rest sourced from reference TRBV7-2 and TRBJ2-3, is GAGVSQSPSNKVTEKGKDVELRCDPISGHTALYWYRQSLGQGLEFLIYFQGNSAPDKSGLPSDRFSAERTGGSVSTLTIQRTQQEDSAVYLCASSLQGGDTQYFGPGTRLTVL.

This chain joins TRBV6-5 and TRBJ2-5, with 8 bases matching TRBD2. V was pared by 6 bases and J by 5 bases, with 14 bases of the junction left unmatched. CDR1 is MNHEY, CDR2 SVGAGI, per germline. The CDR3 runs 16 residues. CDR3: CASRPLAGHRKETQYF. The CDR3 DNA reads TGTGCCAGCAGGCCTCTAGCGGGCCATAGGAAGGAGACCCAGTACTTC.

This clonotype was found many times. The rearrangement joins TRBV4-3 to TRBJ2-1; D is perhaps TRBD2 (5 bases). Germline V lookup: CDR1 LGHNA, CDR2 YSLEER. CDR3 size: 16 residues. V was shortened by 0 bases and J by 5 bases, with 14 bases between the two germline ends. CDR3: CASSQDAAAPNNEQFF. The CDR3 nucleotides read TGCGCCAGCAGCCAAGATGCAGCGGCACCGAACAATGAGCAGTTCTTC.

The chain couples TRBV20-1 to TRBJ2-2; D might be TRBD1 (5 bases). The CDR3 extends over 15 amino acids. With 3 bases removed from V and 0 bases from J, the gap between germline ends came to 11 bases. Germline V CDR1 and CDR2: DFQATT, SNEGSKA (reference sequence). The CDR3 spells CSARKGPANTGELFF. The DNA of the CDR3 is TGCAGTGCTAGGAAGGGGCCAGCGAACACCGGGGAGCTGTTTTTT.

V is TRBV10-1 and J is TRBJ2-1; 7 bases align to TRBD2. Germline assignment: CDR1 WNHNN and CDR2 SYGVQD (reference sequence). The CDR3 has 16 residues. The V gene end was trimmed by 0 bases and the J gene end by 2 bases; junction bases not matched to a gene: 4. The CDR3 here is CASSESWRGTYNEQFF. The CDR3 bases are TGCGCCAGCAGTGAGTCGTGGCGGGGGACCTACAATGAGCAGTTCTTC.

The CDR3, as DNA: TGTGCCAGCTCACCCGGGACAGGAAGAGCACCCGAAGCTTTCTTT. Protein sequence: CASSPGTGRAPEAFF. This chain joins TRBV18 and TRBJ1-1; 8 bases are a match to TRBD1. CDR1 is KGHSH, CDR2 LQKENI, per germline. This CDR3 has 15 amino acids. V dropped 3 bases and J dropped 8; count of bases not matched to a gene: 11.

DNA of the CDR3: TGTGCCAGTACACCAAGATCCCGTAACTCTGGGGCCAACGTCCTGACTTTC. It specifies CASTPRSRNSGANVLTF. The chain joins TRBV12-3 or TRBV12-4 to TRBJ2-6; D call uncertain. This CDR3 has 17 residues. V was clipped by 9 bases and J by 0 bases, with 18 bases between them.

This clonotype was seen at least ten times. The chain couples TRBV4-3 to TRBJ2-1; D possibly corresponds to TRBD1 (6 bases). The germline CDR1 and CDR2 sequences are LGHNA and YSLEER. Trimming shortened V by 0 bases and J by 1 base, and 7 bases separated the two germline ends. This CDR3 region has 15 residues. The CDR3 protein is CASSQDRGSYNEQFF. Written as DNA, the CDR3 is TGCGCCAGCAGCCAAGACAGGGGTTCCTACAATGAGCAGTTCTTC.

The genes are TRBV15 and TRBJ2-7; TRBD2 is a possible D gene (6 bases). CDR1 and CDR2 (germline): LNHNV, YYDKDF (reference sequence). V dropped 5 bases and J dropped 6 bases, with 14 bases sitting between them. The CDR3 loop spans 13 amino acids. The CDR3 region is CATSRFHGGEQYF. The DNA of the CDR3 is TGTGCCACCAGCCGGTTCCACGGGGGCGAGCAGTACTTC.

The sample holds a few counts of this clonotype. The chain combines TRBV3-1 with TRBJ2-3; D perhaps matches TRBD2 (5 bases). This CDR3 has 16 residues. V lost 0 bases and J lost 6, with 16 bases in between. Germline V gene data show CDR1 as LGHDT and CDR2 as YNNKEL (reference sequence). CDR3: CASSQDPGLAQDTQYF. The CDR3 DNA reads TGTGCCAGCAGCCAAGATCCTGGCCTAGCCCAGGATACGCAGTATTTT.

This clonotype was counted a few times. The chain employs TRBV20-1 and TRBJ2-7, with 9 nucleotides matching TRBD1. J gave up 5 bases and V 6 bases, and 5 bases lay outside the gene matches. The germline V gene has CDR1 DFQATT and CDR2 SNEGSKA (reference sequence). The CDR3 length is 12 residues. The CDR3, as DNA: TGCAGTGCCCAACAGGGGGCCCACGAGCAGTACTTC. Its protein is CSAQQGAHEQYF.

V is TRBV18 and J is TRBJ2-3; 7 positions match TRBD2. Germline V CDR1 and CDR2: KGHSH, LQKENI. The CDR3 covers 15 residues. The trim removed 3 bases at V and 2 bases at J, leaving 5 bases unmatched. CDR3 amino acids: CASSPTTSSTDTQYF. The CDR3 DNA follows: TGTGCCAGCTCACCCACGACTAGCTCCACAGATACGCAGTATTTT.

The V and J genes are TRBV7-2 and TRBJ2-1; D gene uncertain. CDR1 is SGHTA, CDR2 FQGNSA, per germline. The CDR3 extends over 15 amino acids. Deletions cut 7 bases from V and 0 bases from J, with 13 bases between. CDR3 sequence (DNA): TGTGCCAGCACCTCCGGGTTCGGCTCCTACAATGAGCAGTTCTTC. Translated, it gives CASTSGFGSYNEQFF.